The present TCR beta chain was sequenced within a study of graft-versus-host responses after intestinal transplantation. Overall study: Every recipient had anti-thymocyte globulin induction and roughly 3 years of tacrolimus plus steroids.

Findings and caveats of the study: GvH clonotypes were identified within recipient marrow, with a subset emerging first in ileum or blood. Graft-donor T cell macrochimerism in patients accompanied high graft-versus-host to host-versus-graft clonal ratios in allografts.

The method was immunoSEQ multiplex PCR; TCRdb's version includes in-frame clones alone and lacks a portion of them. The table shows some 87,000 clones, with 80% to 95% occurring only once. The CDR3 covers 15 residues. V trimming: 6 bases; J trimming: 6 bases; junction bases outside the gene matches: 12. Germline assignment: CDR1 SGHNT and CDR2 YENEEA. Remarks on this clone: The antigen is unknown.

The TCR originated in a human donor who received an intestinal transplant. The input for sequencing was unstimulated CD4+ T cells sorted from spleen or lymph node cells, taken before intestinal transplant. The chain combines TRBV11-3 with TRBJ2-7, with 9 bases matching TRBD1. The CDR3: CASSSGGDRESEQYF. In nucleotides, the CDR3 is TGTGCCAGCAGTTCAGGGGGGGACAGGGAGAGCGAGCAGTACTTC.